Listed below are T cell receptor beta chains from one sample, sequenced in a study of shared clonotypes between healthy human individuals. Measured with immunoSEQ multiplex PCR; TCRdb has only the in-frame clones, and not every one. The sample has roughly 2,000,000 clones; just over 90% are singletons. The sequenced sample consisted of naive CD8+ T cells from PBMCs. Receptors were obtained from a man between 18 and 35 years old in good health. Some clones in this sample may be carry-over from other donors' samples. CDR3s leave out the opening cysteine and the closing phenylalanine or tryptophan.

v_gene,CDR3aa
TRBV13,ASSGRSGEQY
TRBV30,AWSIEVTAGELF
TRBV9,ASSGGTGANVLT
TRBV6-4,ASSPSGLAGGVYNEQF
TRBV7-3,ASSFIGAEQPQH
TRBV6-5,ASSLLAGDSYEQY
TRBV30,AWRLATGWAHEQY
TRBV6-5,ASSSLPSTLSGELF
TRBV9,ASSVPGLAGTSAGELF
TRBV7-9,ASSLDWASGREENEQF
TRBV4-1,ASSQLPPGQGFYSNQPQH
TRBV7-3,ASSLGQGAGDTQY
TRBV7-9,ASGPEGAGRDGYT
TRBV11-2,ASSLGGSYEQY
TRBV7-9,ASSSLRTGDGYT
TRBV28,ASSARTAEDTGELF
TRBV15,ATRVTGVKGELF
TRBV19,ASSIVRENEQF
TRBV20-1,GSREYNEQF
TRBV5-1,ASSIHPQPQH
TRBV5-6,ASLYWRLDTEAF
TRBV28,ASSLTTAGRASDTQY
TRBV6-1,ASRETGGRINEQF
TRBV5-1,ASSLVSAGEETQY
TRBV11-1,ASSPSGGSSYEQY
TRBV27,ASSPLTGAFSGANVLT
TRBV15,ATSRGTYVGSGELF
TRBV28,ASSLGTVSYGYT
TRBV5-4,ASSTGQRNTDTQY
TRBV5-5,ASSLRRNNEKLF
TRBV29-1,SVRIETQY
TRBV19,ASSIVRDRNQPQH
TRBV27,ASSGLGDYEQY
TRBV5-1,ASSDGIADTYEQY
TRBV27,ASSLRGPTGELF
TRBV30,AWGPLVGTEAF
TRBV25-1,ATGTGGYEQY